The present TCR beta chain was sequenced within a study of shared T cell receptors in the human thymus. Sequenced by immunoSEQ multiplex PCR; TCRdb stores in-frame clones only, minus some. The data hold some 660,000 clones, with more than 75% observed a single time. In germline, CDR1 is MNHEY, CDR2 SMNVEV (reference sequence). V was pared by 2 bases and J by 12 bases, with 14 bases between. This CDR3 region has 13 residues. The sample also formed part of further work on human thymus T cells.

Sequencing input: thymocytes. The TCR comes from a boy younger than two with a congenital heart defect. The chain is built from TRBV27 and TRBJ1-5; perhaps TRBD1 as D (6 bases). The CDR3 sequence: CASSLSWGRGQHF. The CDR3 DNA reads as TGTGCCAGCAGTTTAAGCTGGGGCAGGGGCCAGCATTTT.